These T cell receptor beta chains were read from a single sample in a study of blood T cell repertoires in COVID-19. Profiled with immunoSEQ multiplex PCR; TCRdb holds only in-frame clones, not every one. This table holds 240,000 or so clones, 70% to 80% found once. The material sequenced was peripheral blood. The source is a woman aged 80 or over with acute or convalescent COVID-19. The CDR3 runs from the conserved cysteine through the conserved F or W. The D gene is left open where the match is weak. Expanded clones get a size class; other rows say once, few or many, or leave the size out.

cdr3_nt cdr3_aa j_call v_call clone_size d_call
TGTGCCAGTAGTTACCGGACAGCAAGCTCTGGAAACACCATATATTTT CASSYRTASSGNTIYF TRBJ1-3 TRBV19 . .
TGTGCCAGCAGCTTGGAAGGGACAGGAGCTTCCTACAATGAGCAGTTCTTC CASSLEGTGASYNEQFF TRBJ2-1 TRBV5-5 . TRBD1
TGCGCCAGCAGCATCCAGGGGAGGGATGGCTACACCTTC CASSIQGRDGYTF TRBJ1-2 TRBV5-1 . .
TGTGCCAGCAGTGAAGGCCCTTCGGGTACCTACAATGAGCAGTTCTTC CASSEGPSGTYNEQFF TRBJ2-1 TRBV6-1 . .
TGTGCCAGCAGTTACGGCCCGTTCTTGTCTGCCGATAGCAATCAGCCCCAGCATTTT CASSYGPFLSADSNQPQHF TRBJ1-5 TRBV6-2/TRBV6-3 . .
TGCGCCAGCAGTGCGCAGGGTTGGTCAGATACGCAGTATTTT CASSAQGWSDTQYF TRBJ2-3 TRBV10-2 few .
TGTGCTAGTGGTTTAGGGACAGGGGGCACAGATACGCAGTATTTT CASGLGTGGTDTQYF TRBJ2-3 TRBV12-5 few TRBD1
TGCGCCAGCAGCTCCGGGACAGGGCGAGAAAAACTGTTTTTT CASSSGTGREKLFF TRBJ1-4 TRBV5-1 . TRBD1
TGTGCCAGCAGTGAGGGACAGGGGGCTCAAGAGACCCAGTACTTC CASSEGQGAQETQYF TRBJ2-5 TRBV25-1 . TRBD1
TGTGCCAGCAGCCCCTGGAAGGCGGGGGGGCCCAACGAGCAGTACTTC CASSPWKAGGPNEQYF TRBJ2-7 TRBV5-4 . TRBD2
TGTGCCAGCAGCCGGGAAATGAACACTGAAGCTTTCTTT CASSREMNTEAFF TRBJ1-1 TRBV7-2 . .
TGTGCCAGCAGGGCCGGGCCCCTGGAGGCCTACGAGCAGTACTTC CASRAGPLEAYEQYF TRBJ2-7 TRBV6-5 few .
TGTGCCAGCTCACCGGGGCAGGGGGCAGTTAATGGCTACACCTTC CASSPGQGAVNGYTF TRBJ1-2 TRBV18 few TRBD1
TGTGCCAGTATGACAGGGGACCTCTCTGGAAACACCATATATTTT CASMTGDLSGNTIYF TRBJ1-3 TRBV19 . TRBD1
TGTGCCAGCAGTGAACTCCTAGCCAAAAACATTCAGTACTTC CASSELLAKNIQYF TRBJ2-4 TRBV2 . .
TGTGCCAGCAGTCAGAATCCAGGGAAAGGCTCTGGAAACACCATATATTTT CASSQNPGKGSGNTIYF TRBJ1-3 TRBV6-6 . .
TGTGCCAGTAGTATAGGGGGAGGGTACACAGATACGCAGTATTTT CASSIGGGYTDTQYF TRBJ2-3 TRBV19 . TRBD2
TGTGCCATCAGTGAGTCGCGGGGTGAGGGGCAGTACTTC CAISESRGEGQYF TRBJ2-7 TRBV10-3 . .
TGTGCCAGCAGACGTCAGGGTGGCCCCATCAACTATGGCTACACCTTC CASRRQGGPINYGYTF TRBJ1-2 TRBV28 . .
TGTGCCAGCAGCCTAGGGGACAGGAGTTTGACTGAAGCTTTCTTT CASSLGDRSLTEAFF TRBJ1-1 TRBV5-4 . TRBD1
TGTGCCAGCTCACAGAACCAACAGGGTCCGAACACTGAAGCTTTCTTT CASSQNQQGPNTEAFF TRBJ1-1 TRBV18 . .
TGTGCCAGCAGCCCTCCCCCTGGAAACACCATATATTTT CASSPPPGNTIYF TRBJ1-3 TRBV3-1/TRBV3-2 . .
TGTGCCAGCTCCCCCGCCACGGGCAAAAACATTCAGTACTTC CASSPATGKNIQYF TRBJ2-4 TRBV18 . .
TGTGCCAGCAGCACACGGGGACAGGGCTACAATGAGCAGTTCTTC CASSTRGQGYNEQFF TRBJ2-1 TRBV6-1 few TRBD1
TGTGCCAGCAGGGCGGGGGGCCGAAGGACCCAGTACTTC CASRAGGRRTQYF TRBJ2-5 TRBV11-2 few TRBD2
TGCAGCGTTGAAGAGACAGGGGGCGTAACTGAAGCTTTCTTT CSVEETGGVTEAFF TRBJ1-1 TRBV29-1 few TRBD1
TGCGCCAGCAGCTTTCAGGGACTGGACACCGGGGAGCTGTTTTTT CASSFQGLDTGELFF TRBJ2-2 TRBV5-1 . .
TGTGCCAGCAGTGAAAGAGCGGGGGCCAATGAGCAGTTCTTC CASSERAGANEQFF TRBJ2-1 TRBV6-1 . TRBD2
TGTGCCAGCAGTCCCTGGCGGTTATACACCGGGGAGCTGTTTTTT CASSPWRLYTGELFF TRBJ2-2 TRBV6-5 . .
TGTGCCAGCAGCCCCGGGACAGGGGAGGTCTACACCTTC CASSPGTGEVYTF TRBJ1-2 TRBV12-3/TRBV12-4 few TRBD1
TGTGCCAGCAGCTTAGCAGGGACGAACACCGGGGAGCTGTTTTTT CASSLAGTNTGELFF TRBJ2-2 TRBV11-2 . .
TGTGCCAGCCGGGACGGGAGTGTGGGTACGCAGTATTTT CASRDGSVGTQYF TRBJ2-3 TRBV6-6 . .
TGTGCCAGCAGTTTAACAGAAAACTATGGCTACACCTTC CASSLTENYGYTF TRBJ1-2 TRBV12-3/TRBV12-4 . .
TGTGCCAGCAGCTTAGCCCCCACTAGCGGGAAGTACTTC CASSLAPTSGKYF TRBJ2-5 TRBV13 . TRBD2
TGTGCCAGCAGCGCCCCCCGTTTAGTCGCCGGGGAGCTGTTTTTT CASSAPRLVAGELFF TRBJ2-2 TRBV13 . .
TGCGCCAGCAGCTGGACTAGCGGGGTGCCGGTGCAGTTCTTC CASSWTSGVPVQFF TRBJ2-1 TRBV5-1 . TRBD2
TGTGCCAGCAGCCAAGAGTTCGGGGGGCTGCGGAATTCACCCCTCCACTTT CASSQEFGGLRNSPLHF TRBJ1-6 TRBV3-1/TRBV3-2 few .
TGTGCCAGCAGCCCGGTAGGGCAGGGAGGGGAAAAACTGTTTTTT CASSPVGQGGEKLFF TRBJ1-4 TRBV5-5 . .